This TCR beta chain derives from a study of tumor-infiltrating lymphocytes in primary liver carcinoma. Study at large: About 3.5 to 8 million productive TCRbeta reads were obtained from the samples, with similar numbers across tissue types.

In addition to blood RNA drawn from unsorted whole blood, germline DNA was extracted. Researchers reported drawing 3.5 to 4 milliliters of peripheral blood before surgery. The germline V and J ends were trimmed by 6 bases and 9 bases, with 18 bases remaining between them. In germline, CDR1 is SGHAT, CDR2 FQNNGV. The CDR3 is 13 amino acids. Notes on the study in general: Compared with tumor region pairs, tumor-adjacent and tumor-blood pairs overlapped less. CD8+ and CD4+ repertoires went uncompared, the samples being bulk unsorted.

Note on this clonotype: Antigen: not known.

cDNA specific to TCR beta was made from approximately 0.55 ug of total RNA, with a constant-region primer employed for priming. Libraries covering TCR beta were generated through three nested multiplex PCR rounds (using a slightly modified ARM-PCR). Amplification in the first two PCR rounds was performed using TRBV1-TRBV30 forward primers and a C-beta reverse primer for around 9 cycles each. TCRdb re-analysed the multiplex PCR reads in MiXCR, keeping a single row per CDR3 protein. Of about 210,000 distinct CDR3 sequences in the sample, about 61% were seen once. The sample comprised peripheral blood. This receptor was taken from a woman between 55 and 75 years old with primary liver carcinoma and hepatitis B virus infection. The V and J genes are TRBV11-2 and TRBJ2-7; weak D call: TRBD2 (6 bases). The CDR3 loop reads CASRPGEVNVQYF. CDR3 bases: TGTGCCAGCAGGCCGGGGGAGGTCAACGTGCAGTACTTC.